This T cell receptor beta chain derives from a study of blood T cells in healthy people across ages. A J-beta primer mix and a sample-barcoded 5' primer were used in a second PCR of about 7 to 12 cycles. TCRdb passed the 5' RACE reads through MiXCR, listing each CDR3 protein once. The repertoire holds about 1.5 million distinct CDR3 sequences, with approximately 43% as singletons. Ranging in age from about 6 to 100, the donors were healthy Caucasian individuals from Russia. CDR1 ENHRY and CDR2 SYGVKD come from the germline V gene. The CDR3 consists of 12 residues. V lost 8 bases to trimming and J lost 3 bases; unmatched junction nucleotides: 0.

This TCR came from a woman younger than 30 in good health. The chain carries TRBV10-3 and TRBJ2-3; 9 positions agree with TRBD1. The specimen was blood. This CDR3 reads CAIGQGTDTQYF. DNA for the CDR3: TGTGCCATCGGACAGGGGACAGATACGCAGTATTTT.